The 5 T cell receptor beta chains given below trace back to one sample, sequenced in a study of shared clonotypes between healthy human individuals. Assay used: immunoSEQ multiplex PCR; TCRdb lists only in-frame clones, some missing. The profile shows some 2.1 million clones, 80% to 95% of them singletons. CD45RO-negative CD8 cells positively selected for CCR7 made up the naive population, which excluded terminally differentiated effector memory CD45RA+ cells. The sample was naive CD8+ T cells from PBMCs. The origin of the receptors is a man aged 18 to 30 in good health. Some clones in this sample may be carry-over from other donors' samples.

Turning to this clone: The conserved phenylalanine or tryptophan normally closing the CDR3 is absent here, so this likely arose from a read error. The chain couples TRBV6-5 to TRBJ1-2, with TRBD1 as a possible D gene (6 bases). The germline V gene has CDR1 MNHEY and CDR2 SVGAGI. The CDR3 extends over 14 amino acids. Trimming cost V 6 bases and J 2 bases, with 13 bases left between them. The CDR3 loop reads CASRAFTGNYGYTL. CDR3 bases: TGTGCCAGCAGGGCCTTTACAGGGAACTATGGCTACACCCTC.

The J gene is TRBJ2-7, the V gene TRBV11-2; D call uncertain. The germline V and J ends were trimmed by 4 bases and 3 bases, with 10 bases remaining between them. The CDR3 is 13 amino acids. Germline V gene data show CDR1 as SGHAT and CDR2 as FQNNGV. The CDR3, as DNA: TGTGCCAGCAGCTATAGACAAAGCTACGAGCAGTACTTC. Translation: CASSYRQSYEQYF.

V gene TRBV6-1 combines with J gene TRBJ1-1; D not certain. With 1 base removed from V and 7 bases from J, the gap between germline ends came to 10 bases. CDR1 MNHNS and CDR2 SASEGT come from the germline V gene. The CDR3 has 13 residues. In DNA form, the CDR3 reads TGTGCCAGCAGTGAAGGTCTGAGGATTGAAGCTTTCTTT. This encodes CASSEGLRIEAFF.

This chain uses TRBV11-2 with TRBJ2-1; no clear D. Germline V gene sequence: CDR1 SGHAT, CDR2 FQNNGV. Deletions cut 1 base from V and 7 bases from J, with 11 bases between. The CDR3 spans 14 residues. CDR3 sequence (DNA): TGTGCCAGCAGCTTAGTGCAGGTAGGGAATGAGCAGTTCTTC. This translates into CASSLVQVGNEQFF.

The chain recombines TRBV11-3 with TRBJ1-2, with D uncertain. This CDR3 is 14 amino acids long. Trimming took 1 base from V and 6 from J, leaving 12 bases between them. Germline V gene sequence: CDR1 SGHNT, CDR2 YENEEA. Written as DNA, the CDR3 is TGTGCCAGCAGCTTAGCCCGCGGGGATCATGGCTACACCTTC. Amino acid sequence: CASSLARGDHGYTF.